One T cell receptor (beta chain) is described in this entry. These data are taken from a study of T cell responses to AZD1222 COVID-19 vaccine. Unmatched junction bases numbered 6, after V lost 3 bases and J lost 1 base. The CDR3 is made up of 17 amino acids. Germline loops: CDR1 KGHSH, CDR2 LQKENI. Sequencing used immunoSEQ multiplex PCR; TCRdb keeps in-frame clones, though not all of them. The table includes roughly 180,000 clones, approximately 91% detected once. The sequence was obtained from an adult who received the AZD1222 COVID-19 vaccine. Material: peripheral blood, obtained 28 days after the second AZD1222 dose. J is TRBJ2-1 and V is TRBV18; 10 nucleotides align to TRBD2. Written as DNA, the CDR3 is TGTGCCAGCTCACCCCGACTGACTAGCGGGTCCTACAATGAGCAGTTCTTC. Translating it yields CASSPRLTSGSYNEQFF.